Listed here are 3 T cell receptor beta chains from one sample, sequenced in a study of PD-1 blockade in classical Hodgkin lymphoma. Described time point: cycle 4 day 1 (C4D1), after 6 weeks of nivolumab. Each patient relapsed following autologous stem cell transplantation, and prior brentuximab vedotin exposure differed. Repertoires were generated with immunoSEQ multiplex PCR, while TCRdb's copy carries only in-frame clones and drops some. In the table there are fewer than 100,000 clones, around 93% of which are singletons. The sample here was peripheral blood mononuclear cells (PBMCs), taken before the fourth cycle of nivolumab. These TCRs come from a human donor with classical Hodgkin lymphoma.

V and J are TRBV29-1 and TRBJ1-3; 7 positions agree with TRBD1. The J segment lost 4 bases and the V segment lost 4 bases, leaving 10 bases of the junction unmatched. The germline gives CDR1 SQVTM, CDR2 ANQGSEA. The CDR3 contains 15 residues. The CDR3 DNA reads as TGCAGCGTTGTTCCCGGGACAGCTGCGGGAAACACCATATATTTT. Its protein is CSVVPGTAAGNTIYF.

The chain uses TRBV5-4 and TRBJ2-3; 7 bases agree with TRBD2. CDR3 length equals 15 residues. V shed 2 bases and J 7 bases; nucleotides not matched to a gene: 10. The germline gives CDR1 SGHNT, CDR2 YYREEE (reference sequence). The CDR3: CASSFGEGRWYTQYF. As DNA, the CDR3 is TGTGCCAGCAGCTTTGGGGAGGGGCGCTGGTATACGCAGTATTTT.

The genes are TRBV19 and TRBJ1-2; no clear D. The germline gives CDR1 LNHDA, CDR2 SQIVND (reference sequence). The CDR3 runs to 12 residues. The ends were cut back, 7 bases at V and 7 bases at J, with 13 bases in the middle. CDR3 sequence: CASNEGPLGYTF. The CDR3 nucleotides read TGTGCCAGTAATGAGGGCCCCCTTGGCTACACCTTC.